The 29 T cell receptor beta chains below were found in one sample sequenced in a study of response to subunit inactivated influenza vaccine. MiXCR, run by TCRdb on the RT-PCR reads, gives a single entry per CDR3 protein. There are under 850,000 distinct CDR3 sequences in the sample; approximately 18% occur only once, and approximately 10% lies in the top ten. The sample here was PBMCs from blood, taken roughly 5 days after vaccination. The receptors were gathered from a man between 50 and 59 years old who received an inactivated influenza vaccine.

This clonotype appeared a few times. This chain joins TRBV7-9 and TRBJ2-7, with D unresolved. CDR3 size: 13 residues. The germline CDR1 and CDR2 sequences are SEHNR and FQNEAQ (reference sequence). V lost 5 bases to trimming and J lost 3 bases, with 11 bases between them. CDR3 amino acids: CASSLTDGYEQYF. The CDR3 coding sequence is TGTGCCAGCAGCCTTACGGACGGCTACGAGCAGTACTTC. Variable domain in full (rest from reference TRBV7-9 and TRBJ2-7): DTGVSQNPRHKITKRGQNVTFRCDPISEHNRLYWYRQTLGQGPEFLTYFQNEAQLEKSRLLSDRFSAERPKGSFSTLEIQRTEQGDSAMYLCASSLTDGYEQYFGPGTRLTVT.

CDR3 bases: TGTGCCAGCACCTCGGGCAGACCTAACTATGGCTACACCTTC. Its protein product is CASTSGRPNYGYTF. The chain uses TRBV9 and TRBJ1-2, with D uncertain. The length of the CDR3 is 14 residues. The germline CDR1 and CDR2 sequences are SGDLS and YYNGEE. V gave up 6 bases and J gave up 0 bases, with 12 bases separating them.

This clonotype was detected a few times. V and J are TRBV12-3 or TRBV12-4 and TRBJ1-5; TRBD1 matches at 9 bases. CDR3 length equals 15 residues. V dropped 6 bases and J dropped 3; count of bases not matched to a gene: 6. CDR3: CASSSGQGNNQPQHF. CDR3 DNA: TGTGCCAGCAGCTCGGGACAGGGCAACAATCAGCCCCAGCATTTT.

The chain carries TRBV5-1 and TRBJ2-1; no clear D gene. The V gene's germline CDR1 is SGHRS and CDR2 YFSETQ. The CDR3 has 15 amino acids. V gave up 4 bases and J gave up 2 bases, with 13 bases separating them. In DNA, the CDR3 is TGCGCCAGCAGCACCGATAGTGCGACCTACAATGAGCAGTTCTTC. Its protein product is CASSTDSATYNEQFF.

This clonotype was counted between two and nine times. The chain employs TRBV6-1 and TRBJ2-1; TRBD1 matches 10 bases. The CDR3 has 16 amino acids. The trim removed 6 bases at V and 2 bases at J, leaving 7 bases unmatched. Germline CDR1 is MNHNS and CDR2 is SASEGT. In nucleotides, the CDR3 is TGTGCCAGCAGGGCTACCGGGACAGGGGCCTACAATGAGCAGTTCTTC. It yields the protein CASRATGTGAYNEQFF.

As to this clonotype: At one boundary the junction diverges from the germline segment, which might be a read error. The rearrangement uses TRBV19 and TRBJ2-2, with 8 bases lining up with TRBD1. The CDR3 has 18 amino acids. CDR1 LNHDA and CDR2 SQIVND come from the germline V gene (reference sequence). Here the CDR3 DNA reads TGTGCCACCCGAAAGGACAGGGCCTCGGTTCAGAACACCCGGGAGCTGTTTTTT. Its protein is CATRKDRASVQNTRELFF.

The chain couples TRBV4-1 to TRBJ1-1; 9 positions match TRBD1. The CDR3 is made up of 14 amino acids. Germline V lookup: CDR1 MGHRA, CDR2 YSYEKL. After removal of 6 bases from V and 2 bases from J, the junction contained 4 bases not matched to a gene. The DNA for the CDR3 is TGCGCCAGCAGAGTTACAGGGGGCAACACTGAAGCTTTCTTT. Translated: CASRVTGGNTEAFF.

In this sample, this clonotype turned up a few times. This chain joins TRBV5-6 and TRBJ2-1, with 9 bases identical to TRBD2. J lost 0 bases, V lost 0 bases, and 10 bases had no gene match. Germline loops: CDR1 SGHDT, CDR2 YYEEEE. The CDR3 spans 19 residues. In DNA form, the CDR3 reads TGTGCCAGCAGCTTGGCCCATGGGTCTAGCGGGGTCTCCTACAATGAGCAGTTCTTC. Protein: CASSLAHGSSGVSYNEQFF. The full variable domain, its missing parts supplied by reference TRBV5-6 and TRBJ2-1, is DAGVTQSPTHLIKTRGQQVTLRCSPKSGHDTVSWYQQALGQGPQFIFQYYEEEERQRGNFPDRFSGHQFPNYSSELNVNALLLGDSALYLCASSLAHGSSGVSYNEQFFGPGTRLTVL.

The chain is built from TRBV12-3 or TRBV12-4 and TRBJ1-5, with D uncertain. The V and J ends lost 5 bases and 3 bases respectively, with 11 bases between them. This CDR3 has 14 residues. The CDR3 is CASSGPLPNQPQHF. The CDR3 nucleotides are TGTGCCAGCAGTGGACCCCTACCCAATCAGCCCCAGCATTTT.

This clonotype was counted between two and nine times. The V call is TRBV6-2 or TRBV6-3, the J call TRBJ2-1; weak D call: TRBD1 (6 bases). Between the trimmed V and J ends, which lost 1 base and 8 bases, there was a span of 12 bases. The CDR3 consists of 14 residues. Germline V gives CDR1 MNHEY, CDR2 SVGEGT. CDR3 protein: CASSYFARGDEQFF. CDR3 coding DNA: TGTGCCAGCAGTTACTTCGCCAGGGGCGATGAGCAGTTCTTC.

The sample holds many counts of this clonotype. V is TRBV20-1 and J is TRBJ2-3; unclear D gene. The CDR3 covers 10 residues. CDR1 is DFQATT and CDR2 is SNEGSKA in the germline V gene (reference sequence). Trimming took 4 bases from V and 5 from J, leaving 4 bases between them. The CDR3 nucleotides are TGCAGTGCTATACTAGATACGCAGTATTTT. Protein sequence: CSAILDTQYF.

The chain joins TRBV5-1 to TRBJ2-5; 12 bases align to TRBD2. Unmatched junction bases numbered 1, after V lost 7 bases and J lost 0 bases. The germline V gene has CDR1 SGHRS and CDR2 YFSETQ. CDR3 size: 14 residues. The CDR3 is CASWTSGNQETQYF. The CDR3 coding sequence is TGCGCCAGCTGGACTAGCGGGAACCAAGAGACCCAGTACTTC.

The chain recombines TRBV4-2 with TRBJ1-2, with D unresolved. Germline assignment: CDR1 LGHNA and CDR2 YNFKEQ. The ends were cut back, 0 bases at V and 14 bases at J, with 13 bases in the middle. The CDR3 runs 12 residues. CDR3 residues: CASSQDLIESTF. CDR3 coding DNA: TGTGCCAGCAGCCAAGATTTGATAGAGTCAACCTTC.

This chain links TRBV30 with TRBJ2-1, with 11 bases matching TRBD1. Germline V CDR1 and CDR2: GTSNPN, SVGIG (reference sequence). CDR3 length: 15 residues. Trimming took 2 bases from V and 7 from J; bases not matched to a gene: 7. The CDR3 loop reads CAWSRGQGVENEQFF. CDR3 coding DNA: TGTGCCTGGAGTAGGGGACAGGGGGTAGAGAATGAGCAGTTCTTC.

With respect to this clonotype: This may stem from a read error, because a much larger clone lies one nucleotide away. The V gene is TRBV25-1, the J gene TRBJ2-7; 9 nucleotides line up with TRBD2. CDR1 is MGHDK and CDR2 is SYGVNS in the germline V gene. This CDR3 has 15 residues. The CDR3 DNA sequence: TGTGCCAGCGGATCGACTAGCGGAACATCCTACAAGCAGTACTTC. This codes for CASGSTSGTSYKQYF.

This clonotype was recorded at least ten times. V is TRBV12-3 or TRBV12-4 and J is TRBJ2-7; D may be TRBD2 (5 bases). Trimming stripped 5 bases from V and 3 bases from J, with 11 bases between. This CDR3 contains 13 residues. CDR3 DNA sequence: TGTGCCAGCAGTAGGATACGGGACTACGAGCAGTACTTC. Protein sequence: CASSRIRDYEQYF.

This clonotype was counted between two and nine times. CDR3 bases: TGTGCCACCAGTGACGGACAGGGGGCTGAAGCTTTCTTT. Protein product: CATSDGQGAEAFF. J is TRBJ1-1 and V is TRBV24-1, with TRBD1 identical over 10 bases. The CDR3 extends over 13 amino acids. V shed 4 bases, J shed 6 bases, and the junction held 1 base outside the gene matches. Germline V gives CDR1 KGHDR, CDR2 SFDVKD.

This clonotype showed up just a few times. The rearrangement links TRBV29-1 to TRBJ2-1; 15 bases are a match to TRBD2. In germline, CDR1 is SQVTM, CDR2 ANQGSEA. CDR3 length equals 15 residues. V lost 7 bases, J lost 8 bases, and 9 bases stayed unmatched. CDR3 region: CSAGLAGGPGDEQFF. Here the CDR3 DNA reads TGCAGCGCCGGACTAGCGGGAGGGCCGGGGGATGAGCAGTTCTTC.

This chain uses TRBV24-1 with TRBJ2-1; D is undetermined. The CDR3 runs to 16 residues. Germline lookup yields CDR1 KGHDR and CDR2 SFDVKD. Trimming removed 0 bases at V and 8 bases at J, with 16 bases between. The CDR3 DNA reads TGTGCCACCAGTGATTTGAGTCCTGAAGGGTTCGATGAGCAGTTCTTC. Its protein product is CATSDLSPEGFDEQFF.

This clonotype was observed many times. The CDR3 sequence: CSARDSGTHTDTQYF. The CDR3, as DNA: TGCAGTGCTAGAGATAGCGGGACCCACACAGATACGCAGTATTTT. This chain uses TRBV20-1 with TRBJ2-3; 8 nucleotides agree with TRBD2. CDR3 size: 15 residues. Germline V gene lookup returns CDR1 DFQATT and CDR2 SNEGSKA (reference sequence). J gave up 2 bases and V 0 bases, and 4 bases lay outside the gene matches.

The CDR3 region is CSARDFGTGTYEQYF. The CDR3 nucleotides are TGCAGTGCTAGAGATTTCGGGACAGGGACCTACGAGCAGTACTTC. This chain links TRBV20-1 with TRBJ2-7, with TRBD1 matching 9 bases. V was clipped by 0 bases and J by 2 bases; unmatched bases: 5. The CDR3 consists of 15 residues. Germline V CDR1 and CDR2: DFQATT, SNEGSKA (reference sequence).

The chain recombines TRBV10-3 with TRBJ2-5, with a tentative D call TRBD2 (6 bases). This CDR3 region has 12 residues. Per the germline V gene, CDR1 is ENHRY and CDR2 is SYGVKD. The ends were cut back, 5 bases at V and 3 bases at J, with 7 bases in the middle. The CDR3 spells CAISPGEETQYF. The CDR3 DNA follows: TGTGCCATCAGTCCGGGGGAAGAGACCCAGTACTTC.

This clonotype was counted between two and nine times. J is TRBJ1-1 and V is TRBV29-1; D might be TRBD1 (5 bases). Looked up from germline, CDR1 is SQVTM and CDR2 is ANQGSEA. Trimming shortened V by 3 bases and J by 4 bases, and 12 bases separated the two germline ends. The CDR3 covers 13 residues. The CDR3 spells CSVEGQAGTEAFF. The CDR3 DNA reads TGCAGCGTTGAGGGGCAGGCAGGCACTGAAGCTTTCTTT.

This clonotype turned up a few times. The CDR3 nucleotides are TGTGCCAGCAGTTTAGGTATCGCGCCCCTCCACTTT. Protein sequence: CASSLGIAPLHF. The chain links TRBV12-3 or TRBV12-4 to TRBJ1-6; D gene ambiguous. V dropped 1 base and J dropped 13 bases, with 8 bases sitting between them. The CDR3 has 12 amino acids.

This clonotype was recorded a few times. The chain joins TRBV10-2 to TRBJ1-5, with TRBD1 matching over 11 bases. This CDR3 spans 15 amino acids. Germline V gives CDR1 WSHSY, CDR2 SAAADI. The J segment lost 3 bases and the V segment lost 5 bases, leaving 3 bases of the junction unmatched. The DNA of the CDR3 is TGCGCCAGCAGTCGGACAGGGGGCAACAATCAGCCCCAGCATTTT. Translated: CASSRTGGNNQPQHF.

The rearrangement joins TRBV6-5 to TRBJ2-3; TRBD1 might be the D (5 bases). There are 15 residues in the CDR3. CDR1 and CDR2 (germline): MNHEY, SVGAGI. Trimming pared 2 bases from V and 0 bases from J, leaving 9 bases between. CDR3 nucleotides: TGTGCCAGCAGTTACGAGACAGCAAGCACAGATACGCAGTATTTT. Encoded protein: CASSYETASTDTQYF.

The chain uses TRBV5-1 and TRBJ1-1, with D perhaps TRBD1 (6 bases). V dropped 3 bases and J dropped 0 bases, with 9 bases sitting between them. This CDR3 has 14 residues. The germline gives CDR1 SGHRS, CDR2 YFSETQ. The CDR3 sequence: CASSWTEMNTEAFF. As DNA, the CDR3 is TGCGCCAGCAGCTGGACAGAGATGAACACTGAAGCTTTCTTT.

This clonotype showed up many times. The chain carries TRBV12-3 or TRBV12-4 and TRBJ1-2, with D unresolved. V gave up 5 bases and J gave up 4 bases, with 11 bases separating them. CDR3 length: 13 amino acids. CDR3 sequence: CASSHPGRYGYTF. The CDR3 coding sequence is TGTGCCAGCAGTCACCCCGGCCGCTATGGCTACACCTTC.

Only a few counts were recorded for this clonotype. The chain recombines TRBV10-3 with TRBJ1-3; 10 bases are shared with TRBD1. The germline gives CDR1 ENHRY, CDR2 SYGVKD. This CDR3 spans 17 amino acids. With 8 bases clipped from V and 2 bases from J, the junction kept 12 bases outside the gene matches. The CDR3 is CAIGGTGEGTPGNTIYF. CDR3 DNA: TGTGCCATCGGTGGGACAGGGGAAGGAACGCCTGGAAACACCATATATTTT.